This is a list of T cell receptor beta chains from one sample in a study of blood T cell repertoires in COVID-19. Here immunoSEQ multiplex PCR was the method, and the copy in TCRdb shows in-frame clones only, minus some. Of around 100,000 clones in the sample, roughly 80% were seen once. Source material: peripheral blood. These TCRs come from a man aged 45-60 years with acute or convalescent COVID-19. Each CDR3 is given with its conserved first and last residue. Fields, in order: CDR3 length, J gene, V gene, CDR3 protein.

13 | TRBJ1-1 | TRBV6-6 | CASSRTANTEAFF
14 | TRBJ1-4 | TRBV2 | CASSGEGGREKLFF
15 | TRBJ1-3 | TRBV5-1 | CASSLVLGSGNTIYF
15 | TRBJ2-3 | TRBV28 | CASSLTGGGTDTQYF
13 | TRBJ1-5 | TRBV30 | CAWSSGWGGPQHF
14 | TRBJ2-2 | TRBV5-4 | CASSLAGARGELFF
13 | TRBJ1-6 | TRBV19 | CASSVQGQSPLHF
15 | TRBJ1-2 | TRBV19 | CASSKAGTGPYGYTF
14 | TRBJ2-7 | TRBV29-1 | CSVRFQGQIYEQYF
14 | TRBJ1-1 | TRBV5-6 | CASSRQGSGTEAFF
12 | TRBJ1-1 | TRBV3-1/TRBV3-2 | CASSLRDRGAFF
16 | TRBJ2-6 | TRBV9 | CASSVQGLSGANVLTF
14 | TRBJ1-6 | TRBV7-3 | CASSLQGRGSPLHF
12 | TRBJ1-2 | TRBV27 | CASMDSASGYTF
13 | TRBJ1-1 | TRBV3-1/TRBV3-2 | CASTLKGVGKAFF
17 | TRBJ1-5 | TRBV4-1 | CASSHSRVSGSNQPQHF
14 | TRBJ2-1 | TRBV9 | CASSPASNKDEQFF
17 | TRBJ2-5 | TRBV24-1 | CATSDPSGQGAGETQYF
15 | TRBJ1-2 | TRBV24-1 | CATSEGTAANYGYTF
15 | TRBJ2-2 | TRBV4-1 | CASYDSRKPTGELFF
13 | TRBJ2-4 | TRBV5-4 | CASKAPGGDIQYF
15 | TRBJ1-5 | TRBV28 | CASSLQERSNQPQHF
18 | TRBJ1-5 | TRBV28 | CASSFWLNRRDSNQPQHF
16 | TRBJ2-7 | TRBV4-2 | CASSQEGQGASYEQYF
14 | TRBJ1-5 | TRBV28 | CASSSPPGGQPQHF
14 | TRBJ1-1 | TRBV29-1 | CSTTGGHMNTEAFF
14 | TRBJ1-5 | TRBV30 | CAWSQGQGNQPQHF
14 | TRBJ1-2 | TRBV5-6 | CASSSSGTDYGYTF
17 | TRBJ1-6 | TRBV11-2 | CASSPRGDSSYNSPLHF
16 | TRBJ1-5 | TRBV9 | CASSAGTGDSNQPQHF
12 | TRBJ1-4 | TRBV7-9 | CARGGDGEKLFF
13 | TRBJ1-6 | TRBV5-6 | CASSSGGNSPLHF
13 | TRBJ1-2 | TRBV10-1 | CASSATGYYGYTF
16 | TRBJ1-2 | TRBV5-1 | CASSFVQGLTNYGYTF
18 | TRBJ2-3 | TRBV19 | CASSITGAGRRGGDTQYF
16 | TRBJ2-3 | TRBV9 | CASSVERGGVTDTQYF
13 | TRBJ1-1 | TRBV5-4 | CASSLIQHTEAFF
16 | TRBJ1-2 | TRBV19 | CASSIDTSRRGYGYTF
15 | TRBJ2-2 | TRBV11-3 | CASSKGGGLTGELFF
13 | TRBJ1-2 | TRBV6-5 | CASSYWSDYGYTF
17 | TRBJ2-3 | TRBV4-1 | CASSQEFLAGGHDTQYF
15 | TRBJ1-5 | TRBV2 | CASSKDITSNQPQHF
13 | TRBJ2-7 | TRBV5-1 | CASRNSGGYEQYF